This is a list of T cell receptor beta chains from one sample in a study of shared clonotypes between healthy human individuals. Some clones are missing from TCRdb's copy, which holds only in-frame ones; the method was immunoSEQ multiplex PCR. The table includes about 2.3 million clones, about 92% detected once. Sequencing was done on a sample of naive CD4+ T cells from PBMCs. These receptors were taken from a man aged 18 to 30 in good health. Some clones in this sample may be carry-over from other donors' samples. Both conserved end residues are part of each CDR3. A D gene is named only where the DNA matches it firmly. Size is omitted from some rows. Given values are once, few, many or a class for expanded clones.

D,J,size,V,CDR3,DNA
.,TRBJ1-5,.,TRBV5-4,CASSPGQGKGQPQHF,TGTGCCAGCAGCCCCGGGCAGGGGAAAGGGCAGCCCCAGCATTTT
TRBD2,TRBJ2-3,once,TRBV11-2,CASSPGLAPGTDTQYF,TGTGCCAGCAGCCCCGGACTAGCCCCTGGCACAGATACGCAGTATTTT
.,TRBJ1-1,.,TRBV7-8,CASSLVTDTEAFF,TGTGCCAGCAGCTTAGTCACGGACACTGAAGCTTTCTTT
.,TRBJ1-5,.,TRBV28,CASRASRGYRQPQHF,TGTGCCAGCAGGGCCAGTAGGGGGTATCGGCAGCCCCAGCATTTT
.,TRBJ2-1,.,TRBV7-8,CASSLATSFPAEQFF,TGTGCCAGCAGCTTAGCCACCTCCTTCCCTGCTGAGCAGTTCTTC
.,TRBJ2-1,.,TRBV28,CASSFLGTGSFLEQFF,TGTGCCAGCAGTTTTCTCGGGACTGGATCGTTTTTGGAGCAGTTCTTC
.,TRBJ2-7,.,TRBV6-1,CASSEAAGRTYEQYF,TGTGCCAGCAGTGAAGCGGCAGGGAGGACCTACGAGCAGTACTTC
TRBD1,TRBJ1-3,.,TRBV9,CAKNRGKGNTIYF,TGTGCCAAAAACAGGGGGAAAGGAAACACCATATATTTT
.,TRBJ2-7,.,TRBV7-3,CASSSFTREQYF,TGTGCCAGCAGCTCCTTTACCCGGGAGCAGTACTTC
.,TRBJ1-2,.,TRBV18,CASSPGRNYGYTF,TGTGCCAGCTCACCAGGACGGAACTATGGCTACACCTTC
.,TRBJ1-3,.,TRBV28,CASSRGTGNTIYF,TGTGCCAGCAGCCGAGGGACTGGAAACACCATATATTTT
.,TRBJ1-1,.,TRBV6-5,CASQGPNTEAFF,TGTGCCAGCCAGGGCCCGAACACTGAAGCTTTCTTT
.,TRBJ2-2,.,TRBV27,CASSLLARRSTGELFF,TGTGCCAGCAGTTTATTGGCACGAAGATCCACCGGGGAGCTGTTTTTT
TRBD1,TRBJ1-1,.,TRBV19,CASTRQGNTEAFF,TGTGCCAGTACCCGACAGGGGAACACTGAAGCTTTCTTT
.,TRBJ2-7,.,TRBV6-5,CASSAREQRPYEQYF,TGTGCCAGCAGTGCCCGCGAGCAGAGACCCTACGAGCAGTACTTC
TRBD2,TRBJ2-3,.,TRBV27,CASSKTSGRFTDTQYF,TGTGCCAGCAGTAAAACTAGCGGGAGGTTTACAGATACGCAGTATTTT
.,TRBJ2-2,.,TRBV7-3,CASSRDSPGTGELFF,TGTGCCAGCAGCCGGGACTCTCCGGGGACCGGGGAGCTGTTTTTT